This T cell receptor (beta chain) was identified during a study of blood T cells in healthy people across ages. Looking at the study overall: Per two T cells, about one barcoded beta molecule was captured through template switching.

Trimming pared 8 bases from V and 5 bases from J, leaving 7 bases between. Germline-derived CDR1 and CDR2 are LGHNT and FRNRAP. The CDR3 totals 11 residues. As concerns this clonotype: The antigen is unknown.

General study findings and limits: The lack of PBMC sorting stopped any conclusive naive versus antigen-experienced comparison. Donors of long life had a larger count of naive CD4+ cells and greater diversity than aged donors.

Aged roughly 6 to 95, donors were systemically healthy Caucasians from Russia. A sample-barcoded 5' primer and a J-beta primer mix were used in a second PCR of roughly 6 to 11 cycles. Using its own MiXCR run on the 5' RACE reads, TCRdb lists one record per CDR3 protein. The sample includes more than 450,000 distinct CDR3 sequences, 25% to 35% of them seen just once. These data were likewise used in another study, on T cells of mothers and their children.

This rearrangement joins TRBV12-5 to TRBJ1-5, with unresolved D. Sample: blood. This sequence was found in a boy between 2 and 15 years old in good health. The CDR3 region is CASSKDQPQHF. The CDR3 DNA follows: TGTGCTAGTTCCAAGGATCAGCCCCAGCATTTT.